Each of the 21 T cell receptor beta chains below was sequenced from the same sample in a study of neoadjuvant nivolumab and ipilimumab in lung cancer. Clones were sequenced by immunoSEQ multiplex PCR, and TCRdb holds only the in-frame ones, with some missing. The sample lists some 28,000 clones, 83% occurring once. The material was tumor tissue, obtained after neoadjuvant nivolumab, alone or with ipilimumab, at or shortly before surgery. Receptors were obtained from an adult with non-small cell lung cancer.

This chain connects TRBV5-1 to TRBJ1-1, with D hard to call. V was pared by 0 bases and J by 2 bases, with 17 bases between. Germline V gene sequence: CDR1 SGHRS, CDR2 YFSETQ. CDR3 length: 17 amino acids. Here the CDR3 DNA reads TGCGCCAGCAGCTTGGTGTTGAGGAGACCCTATAACACTGAAGCTTTCTTT. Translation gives CASSLVLRRPYNTEAFF.

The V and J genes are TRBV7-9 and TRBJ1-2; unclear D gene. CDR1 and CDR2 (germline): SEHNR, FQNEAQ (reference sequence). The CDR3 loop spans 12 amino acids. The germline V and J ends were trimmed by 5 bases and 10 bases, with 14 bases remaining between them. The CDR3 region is CASSLWLAPYTF. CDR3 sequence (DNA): TGTGCCAGCAGCCTATGGCTAGCTCCCTACACCTTC.

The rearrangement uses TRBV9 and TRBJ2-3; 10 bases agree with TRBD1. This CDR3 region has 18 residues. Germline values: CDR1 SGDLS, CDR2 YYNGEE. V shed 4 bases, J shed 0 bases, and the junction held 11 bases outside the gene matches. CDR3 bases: TGTGCCAGCAGCACTGGACAGGGGGGACGGGCTAGCACAGATACGCAGTATTTT. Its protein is CASSTGQGGRASTDTQYF.

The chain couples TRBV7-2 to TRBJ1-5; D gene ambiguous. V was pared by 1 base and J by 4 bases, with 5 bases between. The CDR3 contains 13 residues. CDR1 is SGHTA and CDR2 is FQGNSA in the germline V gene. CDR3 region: CASSLDLNQPQHF. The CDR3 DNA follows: TGTGCCAGCAGCTTAGACCTTAATCAGCCCCAGCATTTT.

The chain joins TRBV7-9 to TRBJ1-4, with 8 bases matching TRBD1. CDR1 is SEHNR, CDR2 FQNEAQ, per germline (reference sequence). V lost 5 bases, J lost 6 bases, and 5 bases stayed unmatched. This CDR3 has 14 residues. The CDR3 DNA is TGTGCCAGCAGCCCCCGACAGGGGTATGAAAAACTGTTTTTT. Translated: CASSPRQGYEKLFF.

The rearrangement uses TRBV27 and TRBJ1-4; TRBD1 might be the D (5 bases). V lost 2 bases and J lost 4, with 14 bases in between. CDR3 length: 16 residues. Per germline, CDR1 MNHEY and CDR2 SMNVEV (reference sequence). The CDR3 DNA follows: TGTGCCAGCAGTTTAGACCCGGGACGGAATAATGAAAAACTGTTTTTT. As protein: CASSLDPGRNNEKLFF.

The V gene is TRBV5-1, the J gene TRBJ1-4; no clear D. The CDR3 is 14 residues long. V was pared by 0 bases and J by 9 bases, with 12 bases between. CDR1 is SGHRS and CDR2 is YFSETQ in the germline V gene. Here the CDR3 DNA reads TGCGCCAGCAGCTTGGCGGGGTCCAGGAAAAAACTGTTTTTT. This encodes CASSLAGSRKKLFF.

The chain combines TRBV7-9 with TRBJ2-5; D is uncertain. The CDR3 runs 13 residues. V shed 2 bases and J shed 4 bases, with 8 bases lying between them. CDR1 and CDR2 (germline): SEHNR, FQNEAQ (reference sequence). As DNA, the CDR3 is TGTGCCAGCAGCTTATCGACTCCAGAGACCCAGTACTTC. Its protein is CASSLSTPETQYF.

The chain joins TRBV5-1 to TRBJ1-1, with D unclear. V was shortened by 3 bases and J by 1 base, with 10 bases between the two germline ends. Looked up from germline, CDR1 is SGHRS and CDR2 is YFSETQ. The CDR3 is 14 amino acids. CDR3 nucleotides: TGCGCCAGCAGCTGGATTGCAGAGAACACTGAAGCTTTCTTT. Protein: CASSWIAENTEAFF.

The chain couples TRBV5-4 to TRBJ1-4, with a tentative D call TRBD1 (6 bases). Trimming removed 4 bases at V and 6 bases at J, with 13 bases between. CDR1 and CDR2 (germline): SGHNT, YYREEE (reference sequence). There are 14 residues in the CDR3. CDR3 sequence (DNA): TGTGCCAGCAGCCGGGCGGGACAAGATGAAAAACTGTTTTTT. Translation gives CASSRAGQDEKLFF.

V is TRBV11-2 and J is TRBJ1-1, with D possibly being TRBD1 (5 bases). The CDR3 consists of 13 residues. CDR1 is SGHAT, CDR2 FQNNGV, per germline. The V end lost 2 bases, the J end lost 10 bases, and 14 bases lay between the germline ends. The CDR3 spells CASSLMSGRVAFF. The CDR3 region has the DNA TGTGCCAGCAGCTTAATGTCAGGGCGAGTAGCTTTCTTT.

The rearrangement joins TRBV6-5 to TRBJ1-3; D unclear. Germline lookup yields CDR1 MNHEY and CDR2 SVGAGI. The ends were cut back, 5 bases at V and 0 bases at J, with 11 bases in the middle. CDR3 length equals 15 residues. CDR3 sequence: CASSPIGRSGNTIYF. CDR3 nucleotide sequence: TGTGCCAGCAGTCCGATCGGGCGCTCTGGAAACACCATATATTTT.

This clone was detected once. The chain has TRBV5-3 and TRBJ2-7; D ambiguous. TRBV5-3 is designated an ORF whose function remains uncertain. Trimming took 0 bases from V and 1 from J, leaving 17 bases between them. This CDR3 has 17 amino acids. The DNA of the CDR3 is TGTGCCAGAAGCTTGGACCAGTTGGGGTTCATTTCCTACGAGCAGTACTTC. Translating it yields CARSLDQLGFISYEQYF.

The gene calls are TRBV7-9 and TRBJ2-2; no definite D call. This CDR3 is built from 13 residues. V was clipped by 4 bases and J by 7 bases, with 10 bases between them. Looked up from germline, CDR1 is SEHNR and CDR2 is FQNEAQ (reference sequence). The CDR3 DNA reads TGTGCCAGCAGCTCCTCGACTCGCGGGGAGCTGTTTTTT. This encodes CASSSSTRGELFF.

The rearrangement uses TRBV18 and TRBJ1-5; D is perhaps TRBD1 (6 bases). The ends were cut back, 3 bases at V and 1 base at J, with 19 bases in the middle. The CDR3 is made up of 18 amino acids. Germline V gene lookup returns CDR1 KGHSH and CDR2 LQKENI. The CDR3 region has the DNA TGTGCCAGCTCACCCCTCGAGGTGGGACATCCAAGCAATCAGCCCCAGCATTTT. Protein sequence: CASSPLEVGHPSNQPQHF.

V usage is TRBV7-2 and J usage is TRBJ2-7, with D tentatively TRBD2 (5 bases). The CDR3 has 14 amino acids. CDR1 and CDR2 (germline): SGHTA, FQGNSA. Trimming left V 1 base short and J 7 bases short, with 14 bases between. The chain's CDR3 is CASSLGTALREQYF. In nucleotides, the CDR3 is TGTGCCAGCAGCTTAGGGACTGCCCTGAGGGAGCAGTACTTC.

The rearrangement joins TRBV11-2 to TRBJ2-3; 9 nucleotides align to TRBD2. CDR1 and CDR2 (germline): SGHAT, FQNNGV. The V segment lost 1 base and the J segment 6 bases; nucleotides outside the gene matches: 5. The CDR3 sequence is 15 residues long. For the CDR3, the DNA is TGTGCCAGCAGCTTAGTTAGCGGGAGCGCCGATACGCAGTATTTT. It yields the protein CASSLVSGSADTQYF. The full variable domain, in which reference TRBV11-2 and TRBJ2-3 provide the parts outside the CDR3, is EAGVAQSPRYKIIEKRQSVAFWCNPISGHATLYWYQQILGQGPKLLIQFQNNGVVDDSQLPKDRFSAERLKGVDSTLKIQPAKLEDSAVYLCASSLVSGSADTQYFGPGTRLTVL.

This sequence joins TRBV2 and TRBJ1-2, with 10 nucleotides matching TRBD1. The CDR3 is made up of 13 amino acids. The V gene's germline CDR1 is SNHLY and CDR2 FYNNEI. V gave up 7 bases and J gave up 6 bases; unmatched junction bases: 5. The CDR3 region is CASTEDRGHGYTF. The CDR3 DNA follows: TGTGCCAGCACCGAAGACAGGGGGCATGGCTACACCTTC.

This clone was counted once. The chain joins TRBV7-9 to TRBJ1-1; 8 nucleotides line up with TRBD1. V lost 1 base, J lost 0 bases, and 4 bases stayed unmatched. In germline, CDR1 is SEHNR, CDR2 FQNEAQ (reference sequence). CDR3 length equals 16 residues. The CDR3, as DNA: TGTGCCAGCAGCTTAGACAGGGGGGGGATGAACACTGAAGCTTTCTTT. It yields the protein CASSLDRGGMNTEAFF.

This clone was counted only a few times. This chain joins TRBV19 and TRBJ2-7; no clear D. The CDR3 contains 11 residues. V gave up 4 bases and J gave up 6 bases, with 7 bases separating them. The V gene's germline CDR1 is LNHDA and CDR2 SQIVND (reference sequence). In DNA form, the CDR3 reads TGTGCCAGTAGTACCAGTACCGAGCAGTACTTC. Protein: CASSTSTEQYF.

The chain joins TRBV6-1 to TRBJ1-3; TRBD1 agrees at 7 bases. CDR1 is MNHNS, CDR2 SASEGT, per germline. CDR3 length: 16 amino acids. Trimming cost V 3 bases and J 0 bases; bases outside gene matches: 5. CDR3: CASSEDRFPSGNTIYF. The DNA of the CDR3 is TGTGCCAGCAGTGAGGACAGGTTTCCCTCTGGAAACACCATATATTTT.